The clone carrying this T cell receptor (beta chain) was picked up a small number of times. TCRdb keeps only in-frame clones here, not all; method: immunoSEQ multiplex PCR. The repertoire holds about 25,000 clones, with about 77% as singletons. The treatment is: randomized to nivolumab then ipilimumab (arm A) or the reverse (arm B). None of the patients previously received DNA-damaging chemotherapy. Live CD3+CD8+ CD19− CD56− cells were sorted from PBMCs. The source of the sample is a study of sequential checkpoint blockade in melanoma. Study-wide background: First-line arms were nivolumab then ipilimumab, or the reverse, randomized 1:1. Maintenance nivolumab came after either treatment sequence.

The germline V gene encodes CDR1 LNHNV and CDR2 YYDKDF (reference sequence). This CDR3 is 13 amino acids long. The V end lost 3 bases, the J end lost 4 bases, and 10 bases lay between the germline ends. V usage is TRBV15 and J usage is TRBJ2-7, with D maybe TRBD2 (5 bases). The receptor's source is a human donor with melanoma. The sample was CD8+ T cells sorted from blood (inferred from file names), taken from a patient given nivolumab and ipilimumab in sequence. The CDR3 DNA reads TGTGCCACCAGCAGTCGGGGTGGTTACGAGCAGTACTTC. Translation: CATSSRGGYEQYF.